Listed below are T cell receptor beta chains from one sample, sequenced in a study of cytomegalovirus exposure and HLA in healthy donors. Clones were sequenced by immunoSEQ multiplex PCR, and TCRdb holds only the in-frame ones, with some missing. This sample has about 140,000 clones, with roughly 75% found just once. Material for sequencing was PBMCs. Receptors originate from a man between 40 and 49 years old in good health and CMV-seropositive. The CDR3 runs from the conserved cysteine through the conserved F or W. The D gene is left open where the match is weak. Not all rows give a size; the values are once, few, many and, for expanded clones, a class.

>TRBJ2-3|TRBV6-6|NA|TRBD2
TGTGCCAGCAGGCTAGCGGGGGGGGCAGATACGCAGTATTTT
CASRLAGGADTQYF
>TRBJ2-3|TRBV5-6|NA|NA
TGTGCCAGCAGCTGGAAAGACTCAGGGGCAGATACGCAGTATTTT
CASSWKDSGADTQYF
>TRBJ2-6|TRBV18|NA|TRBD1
TGTGCCAGCTCACCCAGTAGGACAGGGAACTCTGGGGCCAACGTCCTGACTTTC
CASSPSRTGNSGANVLTF
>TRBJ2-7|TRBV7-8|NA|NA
TGTGCCAGCAGCTTAGCGCGGGGGCTCAAATCCTACGAGCAGTACTTC
CASSLARGLKSYEQYF
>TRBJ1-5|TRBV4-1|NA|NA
TGCGCCAGCAGCCAAGATCACAGCTCTAATCAGCCCCAGCATTTT
CASSQDHSSNQPQHF
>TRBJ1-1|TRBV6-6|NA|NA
TGTGCCAGCAGTTCCCCGGGGGTCGGGTGGGCTTTCTTT
CASSSPGVGWAFF
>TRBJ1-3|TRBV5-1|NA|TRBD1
TGCGCCAGCAGTAAGGGGACAGGGCTTTTAGGTAGCTCTGGAAACACCATATATTTT
CASSKGTGLLGSSGNTIYF
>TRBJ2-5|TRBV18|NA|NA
TGTGCCAGCTCACCAGAACTCGGGACACTACAAGAGACCCAGTACTTC
CASSPELGTLQETQYF
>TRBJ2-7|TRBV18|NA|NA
TGTGCCAGCTCACCACCATCCTCCCGGGGCGAGCAGTACTTC
CASSPPSSRGEQYF
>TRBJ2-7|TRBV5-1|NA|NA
TGCGCCAGCAGCACCCAGGCGTCGACCCAGGGGCAGTACTTC
CASSTQASTQGQYF
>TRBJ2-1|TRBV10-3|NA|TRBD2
TGTGCCATCACCCTGATTAGCGGGGTAATTTACAATGAGCAGTTCTTC
CAITLISGVIYNEQFF
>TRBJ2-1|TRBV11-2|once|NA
TGTGCCAGCAGCTTCCCCCTCCACGGGAGAGACTACAATGAGCAGTTCTTC
CASSFPLHGRDYNEQFF
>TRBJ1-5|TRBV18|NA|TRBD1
TGTGCCAGCTCACCAGGACAGGGGCATCAGCCCCAGCATTTT
CASSPGQGHQPQHF
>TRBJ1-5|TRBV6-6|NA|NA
TGTGCCAGCAGGGGGGAGGCGGGAGGGAATCAGCCCCAGCATTTT
CASRGEAGGNQPQHF
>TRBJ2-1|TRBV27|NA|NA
TGTGCCACTTTGGTAGATAGCTCCTACAATGAGCAGTTCTTC
CATLVDSSYNEQFF
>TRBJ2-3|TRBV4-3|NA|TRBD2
TGCGCCAGCAGCCAAGATCCAGCGGGGCGCACAGATACGCAGTATTTT
CASSQDPAGRTDTQYF
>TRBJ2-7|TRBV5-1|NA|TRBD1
TGCGCCAGCAGCCCGATACCGGGACAGGGGGCCCACGAGCAGTACTTC
CASSPIPGQGAHEQYF